This is a list of T cell receptor beta chains from one sample in a study of chronic HIV infection and antiretroviral therapy. TCRdb re-called the 5' RACE reads with MiXCR, one entry per CDR3 protein. The table lists about 38,000 distinct CDR3 sequences, around 8.7% of them singletons, with around 2.9% in the top ten. Material for sequencing was peripheral blood. The receptor source for this set is an adult who had HIV and had not received antiretroviral therapy, or was an uninfected healthy control (not recorded which). Each CDR3 is given without its conserved first and last residue. The order of the fields is CDR3 length, J gene, D gene, V gene, CDR3 protein. D genes are given only for firm matches.

>17|TRBJ1-5|TRBD1|TRBV6-5
ASRPSSGTGGAGDQPQH
>11|TRBJ1-6|-|TRBV3-1
ASSQEQNSPLH
>12|TRBJ2-5|-|TRBV6-2/TRBV6-3
ASTKGGDEETQY
>13|TRBJ2-3|-|TRBV6-2/TRBV6-3
ASSYGVTGTDTQY
>10|TRBJ2-5|TRBD2|TRBV2
ASGREEETQY
>15|TRBJ2-3|TRBD2|TRBV4-1
ASSQQIAGSSTDTQY
>12|TRBJ2-7|TRBD1|TRBV10-3
AISEGGQEYEQY
>11|TRBJ1-1|-|TRBV28
ASSSPRDTEAF
>11|TRBJ1-1|TRBD1|TRBV29-1
SVSTGGGTEAF
>12|TRBJ2-7|TRBD1|TRBV5-1
ASSLVGQGDEQY
>10|TRBJ2-7|-|TRBV20-1
SALDSSYEQY
>13|TRBJ2-1|TRBD1|TRBV10-3
AISAGTGFLDEQF
>10|TRBJ2-5|-|TRBV20-1
SAPGSVETQY
>13|TRBJ1-4|-|TRBV11-2
ASSLALATNEKLF
>11|TRBJ1-1|-|TRBV28
ASSGTTTAEAL
>13|TRBJ1-1|TRBD1|TRBV11-1
ASSLSRDRDTETF
>11|TRBJ2-7|-|TRBV28
AAGPAGPYEQY
>13|TRBJ2-7|-|TRBV5-1
ASSLVGGYSYEQY
>11|TRBJ2-7|-|TRBV25-1
ASSPQGSYEQY
>12|TRBJ1-1|-|TRBV15
ATTYPNGGTEAF
>13|TRBJ2-1|TRBD1|TRBV29-1
SVTGQGREYNEQF
>12|TRBJ1-1|TRBD1|TRBV29-1
SVGGTGEGTEAF
>13|TRBJ2-3|TRBD2|TRBV9
ASSGTSYVADTQY
>13|TRBJ2-3|TRBD2|TRBV20-1
SARGSGLSTDTQY
>10|TRBJ2-1|-|TRBV7-2
ASSPAGTKQF
>11|TRBJ2-5|-|TRBV28
ASSLRTEETQY